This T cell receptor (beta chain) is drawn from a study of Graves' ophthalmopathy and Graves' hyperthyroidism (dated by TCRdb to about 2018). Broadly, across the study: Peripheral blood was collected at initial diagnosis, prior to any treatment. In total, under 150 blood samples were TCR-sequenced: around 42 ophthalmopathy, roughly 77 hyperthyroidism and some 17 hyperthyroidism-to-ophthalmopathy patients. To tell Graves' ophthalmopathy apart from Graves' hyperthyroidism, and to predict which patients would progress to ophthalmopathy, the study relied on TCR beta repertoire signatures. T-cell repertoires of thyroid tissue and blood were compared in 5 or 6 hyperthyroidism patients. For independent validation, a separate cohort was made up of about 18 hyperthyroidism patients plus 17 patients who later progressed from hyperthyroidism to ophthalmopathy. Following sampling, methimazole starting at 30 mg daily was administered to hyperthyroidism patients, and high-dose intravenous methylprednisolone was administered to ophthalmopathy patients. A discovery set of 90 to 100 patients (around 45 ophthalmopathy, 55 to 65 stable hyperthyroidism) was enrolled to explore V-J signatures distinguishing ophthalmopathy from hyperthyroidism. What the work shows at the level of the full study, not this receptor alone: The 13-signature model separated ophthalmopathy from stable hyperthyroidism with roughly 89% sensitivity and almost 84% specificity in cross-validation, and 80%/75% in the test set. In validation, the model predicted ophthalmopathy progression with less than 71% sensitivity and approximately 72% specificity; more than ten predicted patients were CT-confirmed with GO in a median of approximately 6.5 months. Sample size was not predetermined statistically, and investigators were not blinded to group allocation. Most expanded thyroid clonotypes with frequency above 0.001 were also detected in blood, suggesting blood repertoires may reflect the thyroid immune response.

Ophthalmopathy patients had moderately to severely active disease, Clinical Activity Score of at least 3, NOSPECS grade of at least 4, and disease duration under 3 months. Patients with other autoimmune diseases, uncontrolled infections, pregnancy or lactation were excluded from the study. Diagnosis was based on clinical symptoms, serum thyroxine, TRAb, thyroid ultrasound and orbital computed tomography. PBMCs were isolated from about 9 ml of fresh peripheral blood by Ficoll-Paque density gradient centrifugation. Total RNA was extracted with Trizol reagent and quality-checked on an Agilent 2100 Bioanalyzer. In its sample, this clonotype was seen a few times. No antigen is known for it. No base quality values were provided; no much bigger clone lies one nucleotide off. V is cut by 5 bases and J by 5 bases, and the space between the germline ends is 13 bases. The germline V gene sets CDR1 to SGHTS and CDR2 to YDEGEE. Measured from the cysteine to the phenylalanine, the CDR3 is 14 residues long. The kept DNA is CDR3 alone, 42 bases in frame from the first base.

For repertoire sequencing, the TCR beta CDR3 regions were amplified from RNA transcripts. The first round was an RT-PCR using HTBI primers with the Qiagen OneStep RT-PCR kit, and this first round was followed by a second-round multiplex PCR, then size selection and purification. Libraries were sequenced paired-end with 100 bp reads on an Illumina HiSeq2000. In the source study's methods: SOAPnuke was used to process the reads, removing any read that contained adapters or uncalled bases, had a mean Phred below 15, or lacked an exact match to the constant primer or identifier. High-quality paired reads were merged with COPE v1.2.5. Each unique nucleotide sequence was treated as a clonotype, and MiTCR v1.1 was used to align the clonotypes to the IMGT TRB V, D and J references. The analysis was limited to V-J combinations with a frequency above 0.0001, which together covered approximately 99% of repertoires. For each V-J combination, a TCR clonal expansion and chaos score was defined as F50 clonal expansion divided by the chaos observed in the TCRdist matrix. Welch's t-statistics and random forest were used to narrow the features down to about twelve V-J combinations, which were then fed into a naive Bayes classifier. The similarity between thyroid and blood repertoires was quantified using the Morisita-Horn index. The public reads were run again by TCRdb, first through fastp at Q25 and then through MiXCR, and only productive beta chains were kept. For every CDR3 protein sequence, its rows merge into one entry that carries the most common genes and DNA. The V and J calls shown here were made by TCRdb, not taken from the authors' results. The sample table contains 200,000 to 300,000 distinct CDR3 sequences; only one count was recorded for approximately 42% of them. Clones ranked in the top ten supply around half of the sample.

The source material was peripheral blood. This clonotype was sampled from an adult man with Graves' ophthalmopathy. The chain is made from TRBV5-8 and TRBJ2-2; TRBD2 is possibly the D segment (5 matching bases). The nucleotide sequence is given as TGTGCCAGCAGTACCACTAGTGTGACCGGGGAGCTGTTTTTT. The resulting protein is CASSTTSVTGELFF. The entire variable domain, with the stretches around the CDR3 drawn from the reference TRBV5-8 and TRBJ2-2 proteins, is EAGVTQSPTHLIKTRGQQATLRCSPISGHTSVYWYQQALGLGLQFLLWYDEGEERNRGNFPPRFSGRQFPNYSSELNVNALELEDSALYLCASSTTSVTGELFFGEGSRLTVL.